This T cell receptor beta chain was profiled in a study of blood T cell repertoires in COVID-19. Looking at the study overall: Sites in the United States, Italy and Spain provided acute and convalescent COVID-19 samples. Sample material is recorded as cDNA or gDNA derived from T cells, B-cell-depleted T cells, or PBMCs.

Per the original methods: Nucleated cell counts were estimated from reference gene primer amplification. Some clones are missing from TCRdb's copy, which holds only in-frame ones; the method was immunoSEQ multiplex PCR. V, J and clone size were drawn from that table, and D and trimming were deduced from the DNA. Of approximately 360,000 clones detected, nearly 90% appear once; the ten largest clones hold about 6.8%. Losses at the gene ends were 0 bases for V and 8 bases for J; bases not matched to a gene: 5. There are 14 residues in the CDR3. CDR1 is SGHRS, CDR2 YFSETQ, per germline. This TCR derives from a man between 18 and 29 years old with active or convalescent COVID-19. The rearrangement links TRBV5-1 to TRBJ2-3; 8 nucleotides match TRBD2. Sequenced: peripheral blood. The CDR3 DNA reads as TGCGCCAGCAGCTTGGATTCTCGGGGGGGTACGCAGTATTTT. Residues: CASSLDSRGGTQYF.